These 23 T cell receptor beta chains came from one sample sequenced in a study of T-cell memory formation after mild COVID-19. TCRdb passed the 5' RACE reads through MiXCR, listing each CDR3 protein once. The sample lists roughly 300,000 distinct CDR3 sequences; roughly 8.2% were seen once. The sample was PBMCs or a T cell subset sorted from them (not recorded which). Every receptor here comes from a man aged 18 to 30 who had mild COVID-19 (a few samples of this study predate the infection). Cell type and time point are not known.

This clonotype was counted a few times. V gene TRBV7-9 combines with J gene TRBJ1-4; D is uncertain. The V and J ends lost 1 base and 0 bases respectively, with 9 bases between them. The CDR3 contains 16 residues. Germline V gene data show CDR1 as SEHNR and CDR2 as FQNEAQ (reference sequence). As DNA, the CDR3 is TGTGCCAGCAGCTTAGGAAGGAGGGCAACTAATGAAAAACTGTTTTTT. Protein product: CASSLGRRATNEKLFF.

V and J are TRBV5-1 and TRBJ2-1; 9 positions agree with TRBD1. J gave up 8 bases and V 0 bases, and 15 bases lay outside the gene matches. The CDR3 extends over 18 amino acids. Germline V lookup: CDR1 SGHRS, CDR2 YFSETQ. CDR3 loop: CASSLGRTGESLGHEQFF. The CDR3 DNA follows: TGCGCCAGCAGCTTGGGGAGGACAGGGGAAAGTTTGGGACATGAGCAGTTCTTC.

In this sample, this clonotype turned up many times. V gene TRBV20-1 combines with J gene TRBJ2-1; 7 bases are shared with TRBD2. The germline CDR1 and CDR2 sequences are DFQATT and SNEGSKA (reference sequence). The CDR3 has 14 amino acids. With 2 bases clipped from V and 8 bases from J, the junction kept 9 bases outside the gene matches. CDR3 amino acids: CSARPPGGIHEQFF. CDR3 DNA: TGCAGTGCTAGACCCCCCGGGGGGATCCATGAGCAGTTCTTC.

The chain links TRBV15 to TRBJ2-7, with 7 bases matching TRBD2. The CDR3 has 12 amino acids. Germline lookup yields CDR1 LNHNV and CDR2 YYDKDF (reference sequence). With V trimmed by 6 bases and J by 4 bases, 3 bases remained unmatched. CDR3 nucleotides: TGTGCCACCAGGGACGGGGGGTACGAGCAGTACTTC. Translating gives CATRDGGYEQYF.

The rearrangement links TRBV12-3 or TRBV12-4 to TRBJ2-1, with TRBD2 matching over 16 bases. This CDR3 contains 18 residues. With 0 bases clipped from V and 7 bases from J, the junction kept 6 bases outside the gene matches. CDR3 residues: CASSLAEGLAGGENEQFF. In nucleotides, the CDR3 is TGTGCCAGCAGTTTAGCCGAGGGACTAGCGGGAGGGGAAAATGAGCAGTTCTTC.

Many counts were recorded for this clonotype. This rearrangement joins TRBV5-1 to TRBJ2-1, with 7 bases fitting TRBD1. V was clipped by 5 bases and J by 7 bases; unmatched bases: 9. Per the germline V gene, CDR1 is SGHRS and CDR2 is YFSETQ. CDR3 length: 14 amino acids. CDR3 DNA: TGCGCCAGCAGAGTTAGGGGGCGCATGAATGAGCAGTTCTTC. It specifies CASRVRGRMNEQFF. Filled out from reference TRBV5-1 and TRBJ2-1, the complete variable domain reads KAGVTQTPRYLIKTRGQQVTLSCSPISGHRSVSWYQQTPGQGLQFLFEYFSETQRNKGNFPGRFSGRQFSNSRSEMNVSTLELGDSALYLCASRVRGRMNEQFFGPGTRLTVL.

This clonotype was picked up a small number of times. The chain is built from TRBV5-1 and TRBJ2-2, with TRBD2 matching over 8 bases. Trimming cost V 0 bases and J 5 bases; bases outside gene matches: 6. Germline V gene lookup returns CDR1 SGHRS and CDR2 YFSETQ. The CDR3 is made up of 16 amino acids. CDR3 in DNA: TGCGCCAGCAGCTTGGCCTCGACTAGCGATACCGGGGAGCTGTTTTTT. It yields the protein CASSLASTSDTGELFF. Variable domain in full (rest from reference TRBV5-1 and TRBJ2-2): KAGVTQTPRYLIKTRGQQVTLSCSPISGHRSVSWYQQTPGQGLQFLFEYFSETQRNKGNFPGRFSGRQFSNSRSEMNVSTLELGDSALYLCASSLASTSDTGELFFGEGSRLTVL.

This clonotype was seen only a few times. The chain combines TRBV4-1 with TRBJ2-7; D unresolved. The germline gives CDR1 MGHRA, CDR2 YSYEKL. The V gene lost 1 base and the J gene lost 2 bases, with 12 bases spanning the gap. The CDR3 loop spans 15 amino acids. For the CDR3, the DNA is TGCGCCAGCAGCCAAGTATCGGCTGAAACCTACGAGCAGTACTTC. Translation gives CASSQVSAETYEQYF.

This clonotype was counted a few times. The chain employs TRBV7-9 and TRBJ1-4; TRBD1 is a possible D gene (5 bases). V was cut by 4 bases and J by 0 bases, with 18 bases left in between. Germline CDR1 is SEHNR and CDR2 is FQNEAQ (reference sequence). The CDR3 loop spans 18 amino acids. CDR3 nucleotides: TGTGCCAGCAGCTCCGGGACCGACTTTATCGCAACTAATGAAAAACTGTTTTTT. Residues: CASSSGTDFIATNEKLFF.

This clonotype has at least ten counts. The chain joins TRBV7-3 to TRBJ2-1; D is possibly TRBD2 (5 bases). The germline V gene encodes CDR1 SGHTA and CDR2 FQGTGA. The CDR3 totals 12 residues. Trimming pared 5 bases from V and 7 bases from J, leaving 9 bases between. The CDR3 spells CASSPGSNEQFF. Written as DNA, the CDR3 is TGTGCCAGCAGCCCGGGATCGAATGAGCAGTTCTTC. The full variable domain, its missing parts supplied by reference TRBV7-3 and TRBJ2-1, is GAGVSQTPSNKVTEKGKYVELRCDPISGHTALYWYRQSLGQGPEFLIYFQGTGAADDSGLPNDRFFAVRPEGSVSTLKIQRTERGDSAVYLCASSPGSNEQFFGPGTRLTVL.

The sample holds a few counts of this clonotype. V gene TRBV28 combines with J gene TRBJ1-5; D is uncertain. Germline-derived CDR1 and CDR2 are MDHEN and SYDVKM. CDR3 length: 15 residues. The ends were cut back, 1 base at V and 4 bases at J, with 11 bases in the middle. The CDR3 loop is CASSLFSTVNQPQHF. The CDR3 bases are TGTGCCAGCAGTTTATTCTCGACGGTGAATCAGCCCCAGCATTTT.

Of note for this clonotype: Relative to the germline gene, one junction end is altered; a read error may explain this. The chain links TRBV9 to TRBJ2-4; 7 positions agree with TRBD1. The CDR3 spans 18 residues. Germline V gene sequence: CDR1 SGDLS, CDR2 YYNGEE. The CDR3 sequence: CASSRTGKSIVAKNIQCF. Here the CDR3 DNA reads TGTGCCAGCAGCCGGACAGGAAAATCCATCGTAGCCAAAAACATTCAGTGCTTC.

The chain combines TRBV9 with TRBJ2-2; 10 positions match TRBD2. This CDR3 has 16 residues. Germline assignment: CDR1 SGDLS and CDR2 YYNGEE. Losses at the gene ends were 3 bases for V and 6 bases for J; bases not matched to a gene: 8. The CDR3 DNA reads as TGTGCCAGCAGCGCCACTAGCGGGGATATTCCCGGGGAGCTGTTTTTT. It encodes CASSATSGDIPGELFF.

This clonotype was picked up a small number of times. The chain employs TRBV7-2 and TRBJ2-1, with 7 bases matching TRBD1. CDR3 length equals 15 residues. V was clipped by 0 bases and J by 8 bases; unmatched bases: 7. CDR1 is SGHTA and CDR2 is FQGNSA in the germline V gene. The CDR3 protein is CASSLAGTVNHEQFF. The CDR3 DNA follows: TGTGCCAGCAGCTTAGCGGGGACAGTCAACCATGAGCAGTTCTTC.

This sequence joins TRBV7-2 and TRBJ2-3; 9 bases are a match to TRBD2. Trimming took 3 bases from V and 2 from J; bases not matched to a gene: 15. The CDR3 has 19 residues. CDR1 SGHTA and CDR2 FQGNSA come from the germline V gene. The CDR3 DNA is TGTGCCAGCAGCTTCGCGGGACTAGCTAGGAGGGGCTCCACAGATACGCAGTATTTT. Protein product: CASSFAGLARRGSTDTQYF.

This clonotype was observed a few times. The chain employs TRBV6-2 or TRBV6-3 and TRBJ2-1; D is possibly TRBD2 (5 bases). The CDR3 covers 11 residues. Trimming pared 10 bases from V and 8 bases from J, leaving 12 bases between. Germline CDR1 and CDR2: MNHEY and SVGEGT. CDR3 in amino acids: CATKGEDEQFF. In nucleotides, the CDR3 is TGTGCCACAAAGGGAGAGGATGAGCAGTTCTTC.

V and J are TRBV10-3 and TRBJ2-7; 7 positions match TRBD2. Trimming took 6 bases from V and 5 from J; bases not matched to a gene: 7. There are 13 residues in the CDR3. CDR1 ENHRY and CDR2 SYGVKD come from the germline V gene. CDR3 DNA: TGTGCCATCAGCGAGCGGGGCCAGGACGAGCAGTACGTC. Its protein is CAISERGQDEQYV.

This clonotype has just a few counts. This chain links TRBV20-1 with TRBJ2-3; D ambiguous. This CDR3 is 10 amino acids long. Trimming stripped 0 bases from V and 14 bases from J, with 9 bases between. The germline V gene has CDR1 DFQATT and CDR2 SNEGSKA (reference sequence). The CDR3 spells CSARDNKRYF. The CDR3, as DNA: TGCAGTGCTAGAGATAATAAGCGGTATTTT.

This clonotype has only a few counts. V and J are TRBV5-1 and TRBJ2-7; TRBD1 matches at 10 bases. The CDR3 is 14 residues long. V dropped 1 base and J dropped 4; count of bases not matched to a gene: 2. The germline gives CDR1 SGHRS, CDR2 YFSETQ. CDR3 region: CASSLRTGGYEQYV. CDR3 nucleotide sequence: TGCGCCAGCAGCTTGCGGACAGGGGGGTACGAGCAGTACGTC.

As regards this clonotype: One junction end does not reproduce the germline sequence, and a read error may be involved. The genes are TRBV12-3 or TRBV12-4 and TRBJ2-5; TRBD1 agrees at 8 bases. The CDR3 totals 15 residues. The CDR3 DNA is TGTGCCAGCAGTCTGGGACAGGCTCTCGGAGAGATCCAGTACTTC. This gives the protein CASSLGQALGEIQYF.

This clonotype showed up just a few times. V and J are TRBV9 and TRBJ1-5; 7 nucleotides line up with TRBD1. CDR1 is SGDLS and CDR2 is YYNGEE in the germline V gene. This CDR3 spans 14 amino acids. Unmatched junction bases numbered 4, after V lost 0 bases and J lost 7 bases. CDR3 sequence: CASSVGTGEQPQHF. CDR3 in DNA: TGTGCCAGCAGCGTAGGCACAGGGGAGCAGCCCCAGCATTTT. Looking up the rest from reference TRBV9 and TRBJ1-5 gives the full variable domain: DSGVTQTPKHLITATGQRVTLRCSPRSGDLSVYWYQQSLDQGLQFLIQYYNGEERAKGNILERFSAQQFPDLHSELNLSSLELGDSALYFCASSVGTGEQPQHFGDGTRLSIL.

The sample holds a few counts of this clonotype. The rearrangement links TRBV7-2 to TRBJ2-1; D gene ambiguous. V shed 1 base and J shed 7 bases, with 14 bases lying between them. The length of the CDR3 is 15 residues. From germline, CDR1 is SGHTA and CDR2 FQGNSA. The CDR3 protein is CASSLDSAARNEQFF. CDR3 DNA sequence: TGTGCCAGCAGCTTAGATTCCGCCGCTAGGAATGAGCAGTTCTTC.

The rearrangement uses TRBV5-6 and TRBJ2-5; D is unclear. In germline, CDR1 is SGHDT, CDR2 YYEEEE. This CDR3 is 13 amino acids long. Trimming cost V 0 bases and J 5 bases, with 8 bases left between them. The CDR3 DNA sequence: TGTGCCAGCAGCTTGGGGCGCCGGGAGACCCAGTACTTC. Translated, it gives CASSLGRRETQYF.